This T cell receptor (beta chain) was captured by sequencing in a study of T-cell memory formation after mild COVID-19. Study findings and constraints: Cross-reactive memory appears to have joined, as suggested by some responding clones showing up in pre-infection memory.

The V gene's germline CDR1 is MNHEY and CDR2 SVGAGI. The CDR3 has 15 amino acids. The ends were cut back, 8 bases at V and 10 bases at J, with 24 bases in the middle. TCR alpha and TCR beta cDNA libraries with sample barcodes and UMIs came from 5'RACE using constant-segment primers. TCRdb reprocessed the 5' RACE reads with MiXCR, giving one entry per CDR3 protein. The repertoire holds about 200,000 distinct CDR3 sequences, with 9.5% to 10% as singletons. This clonotype occurred a few times. The antigen is unknown. The receptor's source is a young man who had mild COVID-19 (a few samples of this study predate the infection). Cell type and time point are not known. The sample comprised PBMCs or a T cell subset sorted from them (not recorded which). The V and J genes are TRBV6-5 and TRBJ2-1, with D perhaps matching TRBD2 (6 bases). The CDR3 region is CASSSSGRAGGEQFF. For the CDR3, the DNA is TGTGCCAGCTCTTCGTCAGGGAGAGCAGGAGGGGAGCAGTTCTTC.